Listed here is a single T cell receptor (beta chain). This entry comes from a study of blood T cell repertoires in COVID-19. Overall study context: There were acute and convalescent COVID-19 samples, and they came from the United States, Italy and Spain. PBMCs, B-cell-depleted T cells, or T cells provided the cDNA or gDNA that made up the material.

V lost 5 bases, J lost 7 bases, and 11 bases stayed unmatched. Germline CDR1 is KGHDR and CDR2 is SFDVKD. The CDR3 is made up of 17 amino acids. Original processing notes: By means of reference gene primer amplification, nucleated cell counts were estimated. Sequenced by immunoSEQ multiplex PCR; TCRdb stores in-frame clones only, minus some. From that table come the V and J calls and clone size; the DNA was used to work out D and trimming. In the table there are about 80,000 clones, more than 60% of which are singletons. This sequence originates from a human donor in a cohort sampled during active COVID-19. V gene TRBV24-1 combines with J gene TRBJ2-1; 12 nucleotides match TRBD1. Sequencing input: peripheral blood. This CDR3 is CATSGLPGQGARNEQFF. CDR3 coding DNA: TGTGCCACCAGTGGCCTTCCGGGACAGGGGGCAAGAAATGAGCAGTTCTTC.